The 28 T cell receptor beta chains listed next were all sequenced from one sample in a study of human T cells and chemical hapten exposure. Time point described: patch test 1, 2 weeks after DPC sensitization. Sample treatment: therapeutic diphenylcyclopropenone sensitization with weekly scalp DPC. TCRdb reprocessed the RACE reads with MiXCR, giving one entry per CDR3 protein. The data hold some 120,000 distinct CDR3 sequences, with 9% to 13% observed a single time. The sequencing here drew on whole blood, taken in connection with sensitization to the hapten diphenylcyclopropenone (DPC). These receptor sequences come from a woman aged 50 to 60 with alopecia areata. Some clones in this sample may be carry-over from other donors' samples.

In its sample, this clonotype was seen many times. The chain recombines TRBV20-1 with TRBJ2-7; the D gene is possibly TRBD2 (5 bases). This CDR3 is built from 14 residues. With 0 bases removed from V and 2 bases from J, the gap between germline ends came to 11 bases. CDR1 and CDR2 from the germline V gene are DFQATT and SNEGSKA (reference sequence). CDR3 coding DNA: TGCAGTGCTAGAGAAAATATCGGGGCCTACGAGCAGTACTTC. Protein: CSARENIGAYEQYF.

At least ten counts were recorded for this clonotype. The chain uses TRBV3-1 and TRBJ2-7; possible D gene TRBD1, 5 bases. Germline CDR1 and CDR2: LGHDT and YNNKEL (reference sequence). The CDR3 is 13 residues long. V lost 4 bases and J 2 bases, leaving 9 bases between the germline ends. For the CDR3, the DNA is TGTGCCAGCAGCCCCCCAGGGACCTACGAGCAGTACTTC. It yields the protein CASSPPGTYEQYF.

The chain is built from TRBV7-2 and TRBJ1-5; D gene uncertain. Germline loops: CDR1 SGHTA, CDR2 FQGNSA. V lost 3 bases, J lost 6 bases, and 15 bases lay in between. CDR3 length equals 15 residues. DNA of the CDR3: TGTGCCAGCAGCTTTACCACATTCAATATTCAGCCCCAGCATTTT. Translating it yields CASSFTTFNIQPQHF. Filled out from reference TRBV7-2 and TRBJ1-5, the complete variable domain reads GAGVSQSPSNKVTEKGKDVELRCDPISGHTALYWYRQSLGQGLEFLIYFQGNSAPDKSGLPSDRFSAERTGGSVSTLTIQRTQQEDSAVYLCASSFTTFNIQPQHFGDGTRLSIL.

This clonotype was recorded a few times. The chain's CDR3 is CASSSQTGQGRFYGYTF. CDR3 DNA sequence: TGTGCCAGCAGTTCCCAGACAGGTCAAGGTAGATTCTATGGCTACACCTTC. This chain uses TRBV28 with TRBJ1-2; D might be TRBD1 (6 bases). V was clipped by 4 bases and J by 4 bases, with 22 bases between them. Germline V gene lookup returns CDR1 MDHEN and CDR2 SYDVKM. CDR3 length equals 17 residues.

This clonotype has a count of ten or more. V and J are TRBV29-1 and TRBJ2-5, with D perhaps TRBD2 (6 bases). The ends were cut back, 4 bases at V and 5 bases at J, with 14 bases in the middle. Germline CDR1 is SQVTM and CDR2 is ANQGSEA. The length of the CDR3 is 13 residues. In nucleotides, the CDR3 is TGCAGCGTTGGGGGAGGAGGAGGGGAGACCCAGTACTTC. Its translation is CSVGGGGGETQYF. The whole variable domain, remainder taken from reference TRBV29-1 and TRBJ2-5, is SAVISQKPSRDICQRGTSLTIQCQVDSQVTMMFWYRQQPGQSLTLIATANQGSEATYESGFVIDKFPISRPNLTFSTLTVSNMSPEDSSIYLCSVGGGGGETQYFGPGTRLLVL.

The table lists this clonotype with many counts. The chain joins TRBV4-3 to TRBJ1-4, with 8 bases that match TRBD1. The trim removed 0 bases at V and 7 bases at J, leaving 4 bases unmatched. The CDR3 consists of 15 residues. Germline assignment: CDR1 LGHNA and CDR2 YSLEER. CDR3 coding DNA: TGCGCCAGCAGCCAAGATCCAGGGGGCGGTGAAAAACTGTTTTTT. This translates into CASSQDPGGGEKLFF.

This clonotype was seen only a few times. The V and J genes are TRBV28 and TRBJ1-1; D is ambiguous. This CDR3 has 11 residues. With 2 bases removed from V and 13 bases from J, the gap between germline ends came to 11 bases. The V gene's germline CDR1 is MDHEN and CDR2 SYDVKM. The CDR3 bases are TGTGCCAGCAGTTTAAACGCACGGGGTTTCTTT. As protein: CASSLNARGFF.

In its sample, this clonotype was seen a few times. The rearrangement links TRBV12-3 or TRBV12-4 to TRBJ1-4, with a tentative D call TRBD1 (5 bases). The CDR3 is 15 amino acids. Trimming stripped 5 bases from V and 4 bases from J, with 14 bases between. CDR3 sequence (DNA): TGTGCCAGCAGTCCCCGGGACGGATATAATGAAAAACTGTTTTTT. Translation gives CASSPRDGYNEKLFF.

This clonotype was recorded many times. As DNA, the CDR3 is TGTGCCAGCAGTTTGTATGGGGTTTCACCCCTCCACTTT. Encoded protein: CASSLYGVSPLHF. This chain joins TRBV28 and TRBJ1-6; no clear D gene. Deletions cut 3 bases from V and 9 bases from J, with 9 bases between. The CDR3 has 13 amino acids. The germline gives CDR1 MDHEN, CDR2 SYDVKM.

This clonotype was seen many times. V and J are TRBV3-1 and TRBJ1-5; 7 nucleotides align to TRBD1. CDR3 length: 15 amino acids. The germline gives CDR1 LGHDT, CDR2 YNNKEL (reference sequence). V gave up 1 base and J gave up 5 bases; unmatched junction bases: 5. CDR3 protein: CASSQGPTGDQPQHF. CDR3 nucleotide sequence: TGTGCCAGCAGCCAAGGCCCCACAGGGGATCAGCCCCAGCATTTT.

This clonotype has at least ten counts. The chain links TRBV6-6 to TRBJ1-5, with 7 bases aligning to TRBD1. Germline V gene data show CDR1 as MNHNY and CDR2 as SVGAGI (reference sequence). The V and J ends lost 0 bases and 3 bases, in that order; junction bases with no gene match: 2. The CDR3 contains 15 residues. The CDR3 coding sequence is TGTGCCAGCAGTTACTCACAGGGGTCCAATCAGCCCCAGCATTTT. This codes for CASSYSQGSNQPQHF.

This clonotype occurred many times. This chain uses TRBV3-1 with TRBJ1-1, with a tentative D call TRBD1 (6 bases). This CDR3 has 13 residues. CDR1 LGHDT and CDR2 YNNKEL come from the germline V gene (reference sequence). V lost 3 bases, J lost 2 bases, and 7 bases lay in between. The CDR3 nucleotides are TGTGCCAGCAGCCAGGGGGGCAACACTGAAGCTTTCTTT. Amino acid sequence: CASSQGGNTEAFF.

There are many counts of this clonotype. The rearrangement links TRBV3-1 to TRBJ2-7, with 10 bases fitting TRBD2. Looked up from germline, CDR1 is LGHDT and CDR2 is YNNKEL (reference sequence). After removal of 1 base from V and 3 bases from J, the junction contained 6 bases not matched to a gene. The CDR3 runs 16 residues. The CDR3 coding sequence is TGTGCCAGCAGCCAAGGACTAGCGGGTACCGGCTACGAGCAGTACTTC. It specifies CASSQGLAGTGYEQYF.

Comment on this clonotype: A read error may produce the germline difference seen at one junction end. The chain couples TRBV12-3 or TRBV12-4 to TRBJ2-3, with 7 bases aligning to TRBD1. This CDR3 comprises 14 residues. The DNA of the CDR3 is TGTGCCAGCAGTACCGCAGCGCGGACAGGCGGCAAGGATTTT. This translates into CASSTAARTGGKDF.

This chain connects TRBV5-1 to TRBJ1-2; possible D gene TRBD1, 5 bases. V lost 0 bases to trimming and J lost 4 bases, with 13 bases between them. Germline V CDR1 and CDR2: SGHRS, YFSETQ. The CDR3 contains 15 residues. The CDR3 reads CASSLAPGISYGYTF. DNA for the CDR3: TGCGCCAGCAGCTTGGCACCAGGGATCAGCTATGGCTACACCTTC.

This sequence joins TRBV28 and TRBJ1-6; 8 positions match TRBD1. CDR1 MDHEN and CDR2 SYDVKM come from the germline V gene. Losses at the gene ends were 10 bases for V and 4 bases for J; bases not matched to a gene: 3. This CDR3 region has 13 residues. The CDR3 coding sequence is TGTGCCACGCGGGACAGGTATAATTCACCCCTCCACTTT. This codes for CATRDRYNSPLHF.

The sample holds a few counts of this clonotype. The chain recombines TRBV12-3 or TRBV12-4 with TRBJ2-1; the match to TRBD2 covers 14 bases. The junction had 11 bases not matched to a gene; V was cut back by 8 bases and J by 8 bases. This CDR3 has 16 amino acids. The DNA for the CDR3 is TGTGCCAGCCGCCCCGGGACTAGCGGGAGACGGGATGAGCAGTTCTTC. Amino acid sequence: CASRPGTSGRRDEQFF.

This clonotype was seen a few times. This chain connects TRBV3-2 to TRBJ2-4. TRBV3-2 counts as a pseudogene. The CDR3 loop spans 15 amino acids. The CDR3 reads CASSQEATAKNIQYF. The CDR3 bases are TGTGCCAGCAGCCAAGAGGCGACGGCCAAAAACATTCAGTACTTC.

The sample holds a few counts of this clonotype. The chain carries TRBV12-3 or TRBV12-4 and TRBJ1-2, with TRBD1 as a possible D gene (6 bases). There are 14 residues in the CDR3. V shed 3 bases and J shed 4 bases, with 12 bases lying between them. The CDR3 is CASSFRGQPYGYTF. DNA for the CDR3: TGTGCCAGCAGTTTTCGAGGACAGCCCTATGGCTACACCTTC.

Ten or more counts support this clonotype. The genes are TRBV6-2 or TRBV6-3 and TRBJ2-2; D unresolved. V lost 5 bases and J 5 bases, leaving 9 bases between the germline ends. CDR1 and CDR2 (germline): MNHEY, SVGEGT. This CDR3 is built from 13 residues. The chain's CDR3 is CASSKTTTGELFF. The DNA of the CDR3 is TGTGCCAGCAGTAAGACGACAACCGGGGAGCTGTTTTTT.

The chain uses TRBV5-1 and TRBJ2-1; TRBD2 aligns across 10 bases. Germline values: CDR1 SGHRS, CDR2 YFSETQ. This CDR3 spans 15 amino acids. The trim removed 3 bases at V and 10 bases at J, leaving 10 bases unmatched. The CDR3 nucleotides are TGCGCCAGCAGCTGGGACATGGTGACTAGCGGGGAGCAGTTCTTC. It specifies CASSWDMVTSGEQFF.

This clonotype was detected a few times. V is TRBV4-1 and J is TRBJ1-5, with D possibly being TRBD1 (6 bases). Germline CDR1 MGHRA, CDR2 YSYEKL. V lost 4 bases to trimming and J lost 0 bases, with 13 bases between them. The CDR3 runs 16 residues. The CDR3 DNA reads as TGCGCCAGCAGCCGGGGGCCTTATCTTAGCAATCAGCCCCAGCATTTT. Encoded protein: CASSRGPYLSNQPQHF.

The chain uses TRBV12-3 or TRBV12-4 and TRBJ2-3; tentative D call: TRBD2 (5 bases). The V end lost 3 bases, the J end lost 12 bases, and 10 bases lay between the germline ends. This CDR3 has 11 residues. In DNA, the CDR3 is TGTGCCAGCAGTTTCGGTGGACTTCAGTATTTT. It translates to CASSFGGLQYF.

The CDR3 is CASRSPGQGVSETQYF. CDR3 in DNA: TGTGCCAGCAGAAGTCCGGGACAGGGGGTTTCAGAGACCCAGTACTTC. This rearrangement joins TRBV11-2 to TRBJ2-5, with 11 bases lining up with TRBD1. V shed 6 bases, J shed 4 bases, and the junction held 10 bases outside the gene matches. Germline values: CDR1 SGHAT, CDR2 FQNNGV. The CDR3 loop spans 16 amino acids.

The CDR3 DNA reads TGTGCCAGCAGCTCTACAGGGTTCGGGGAGCTGTTTTTT. Amino acid sequence: CASSSTGFGELFF. The chain joins TRBV7-2 to TRBJ2-2, with TRBD1 as a possible D gene (6 bases). This CDR3 comprises 13 residues. Trimming pared 4 bases from V and 7 bases from J, leaving 10 bases between. Germline V CDR1 and CDR2: SGHTA, FQGNSA.

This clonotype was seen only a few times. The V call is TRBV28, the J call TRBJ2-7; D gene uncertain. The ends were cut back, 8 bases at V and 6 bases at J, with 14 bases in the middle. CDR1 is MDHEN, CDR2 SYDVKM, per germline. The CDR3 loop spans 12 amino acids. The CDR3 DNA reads TGTGCCAGCCGACCCACTTGGGGCGAGCAGTACTTC. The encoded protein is CASRPTWGEQYF.

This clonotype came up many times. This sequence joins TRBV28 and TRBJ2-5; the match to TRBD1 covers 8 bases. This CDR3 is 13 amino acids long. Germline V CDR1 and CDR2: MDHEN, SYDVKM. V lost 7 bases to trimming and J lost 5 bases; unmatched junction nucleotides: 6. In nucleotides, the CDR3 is TGTGCCAGCAATCCCGGACAGGGCGAGACCCAGTACTTC. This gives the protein CASNPGQGETQYF.

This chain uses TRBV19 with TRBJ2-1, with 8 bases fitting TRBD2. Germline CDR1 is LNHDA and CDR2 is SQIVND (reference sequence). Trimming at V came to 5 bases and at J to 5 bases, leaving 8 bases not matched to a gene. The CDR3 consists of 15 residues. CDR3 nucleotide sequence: TGTGCCAGTAGTCCTGGACTAGCCGGACACAATGAGCAGTTCTTC. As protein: CASSPGLAGHNEQFF.